This T cell receptor beta chain was recovered during a study of blood T cell repertoires in COVID-19. Some clones are missing from TCRdb's copy, which holds only in-frame ones; the method was immunoSEQ multiplex PCR. The table records approximately 380,000 clones, more than 85% of them present only once. V was shortened by 5 bases and J by 6 bases, with 13 bases between the two germline ends. Germline-derived CDR1 and CDR2 are LGHNT and FRNRAP. There are 13 residues in the CDR3. This chain links TRBV12-5 with TRBJ1-1, with D unresolved. Sequenced: PBMCs or T cells enriched from blood (not recorded which). This receptor was taken from a woman aged 40 to 50 who had been exposed to COVID-19. The CDR3 region has the DNA TGTGCTAGTGGTCCCCCCTTGAGGGCTGAAGCTTTCTTT. It specifies CASGPPLRAEAFF.